The 6 T cell receptor beta chains listed next were all sequenced from one sample in a study of T cell changes during pregnancy in multiple sclerosis. The repertoire was sequenced with immunoSEQ multiplex PCR; TCRdb's copy has only in-frame clones and lacks some. The sample comprises tens of thousands of clones, over 85% of which are singletons, and 1.5% to 2% rests with the top ten. The sample consisted of peripheral blood, taken after pregnancy. The receptors here all came from a female donor in good health, enrolled as a control in a pregnancy study.

The chain joins TRBV6-1 to TRBJ2-1, with 11 nucleotides matching TRBD1. V lost 4 bases and J lost 9; bases outside the gene matches: 5. The CDR3 consists of 14 residues. The germline V gene has CDR1 MNHNS and CDR2 SASEGT. CDR3 sequence reads: CASSVGQGAGEQFF. CDR3 bases: TGTGCCAGCAGTGTAGGACAGGGGGCTGGTGAGCAGTTCTTC.

This chain connects TRBV2 to TRBJ1-1; TRBD1 might be the D (6 bases). The V end was cut by 4 bases, the J end by 11 bases, with 20 bases between. The germline V gene encodes CDR1 SNHLY and CDR2 FYNNEI. This CDR3 contains 14 residues. This chain's CDR3 is CASSGEGVTPLAFF. CDR3 DNA: TGTGCCAGCAGTGGCGAGGGGGTCACCCCCTTGGCTTTCTTT.

This clone has just a few counts. The chain couples TRBV5-1 to TRBJ2-7; no clear D gene. The CDR3 loop spans 11 amino acids. The germline V and J ends were trimmed by 0 bases and 5 bases, with 3 bases remaining between them. CDR1 and CDR2 (germline): SGHRS, YFSETQ. CDR3: CASSLANEQYF. The CDR3 coding sequence is TGCGCCAGCAGCTTGGCTAACGAGCAGTACTTC.

The V gene is TRBV5-6, the J gene TRBJ2-1; D is possibly TRBD1 (6 bases). CDR1 and CDR2 (germline): SGHDT, YYEEEE. The CDR3 contains 15 residues. With 4 bases removed from V and 2 bases from J, the gap between germline ends came to 13 bases. CDR3 sequence reads: CASSRRQGTYNEQFF. The DNA of the CDR3 is TGTGCCAGCAGCCGGCGGCAGGGGACCTACAATGAGCAGTTCTTC.

The rearrangement links TRBV28 to TRBJ1-1; 9 positions agree with TRBD1. Per germline, CDR1 MDHEN and CDR2 SYDVKM. The CDR3 spans 16 residues. V lost 3 bases to trimming and J lost 1 base; unmatched junction nucleotides: 6. CDR3 loop: CASSFPMTGGNTEAFF. The CDR3 DNA sequence: TGTGCCAGCAGTTTTCCCATGACAGGGGGGAACACTGAAGCTTTCTTT.

The rearrangement joins TRBV6-1 to TRBJ2-1, with TRBD1 identical over 7 bases. This CDR3 is built from 15 residues. J lost 5 bases, V lost 8 bases, and 12 bases had no gene match. Germline lookup yields CDR1 MNHNS and CDR2 SASEGT. The CDR3 is CASCGSFTGDNEQFF. CDR3 sequence (DNA): TGTGCCAGCTGCGGAAGCTTTACAGGGGACAATGAGCAGTTCTTC.